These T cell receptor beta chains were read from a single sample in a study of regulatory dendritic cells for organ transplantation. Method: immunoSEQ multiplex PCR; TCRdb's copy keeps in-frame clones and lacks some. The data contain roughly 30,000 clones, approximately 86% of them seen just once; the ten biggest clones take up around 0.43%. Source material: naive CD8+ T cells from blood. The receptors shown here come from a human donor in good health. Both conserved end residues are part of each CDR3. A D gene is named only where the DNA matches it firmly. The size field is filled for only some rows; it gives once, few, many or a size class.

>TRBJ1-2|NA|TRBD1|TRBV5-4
TGTGCCAGCAGCTATTCCGACAGGGCTCGGGGCTACACCTTC
CASSYSDRARGYTF
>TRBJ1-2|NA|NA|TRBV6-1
TGTGCCAGCAGTGTTCTACAGGCCACGGTTGGCTACACCTTC
CASSVLQATVGYTF
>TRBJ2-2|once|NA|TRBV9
TGTGCCAGCAGCGCGGAGGGGTTAACCGGGGAGCTGTTTTTT
CASSAEGLTGELFF
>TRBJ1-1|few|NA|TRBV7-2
TGTGCCAGCAGCTTATCATCAGTGAACACTGAAGCTTTCTTT
CASSLSSVNTEAFF
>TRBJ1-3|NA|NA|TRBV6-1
TGTGCCAGCAGTGAAAACACCAGGGGCGACACCATATATTTT
CASSENTRGDTIYF
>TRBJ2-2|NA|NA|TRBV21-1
TGTGCCAGCAGCACCCCCCCCCAGTGTGTAGCGGGATTAGCGAACACCGGGGAGCTGTTTTTT
CASSTPPQCVAGLANTGELFF
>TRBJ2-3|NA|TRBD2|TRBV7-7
TGTGCCAGCAGCCCGGAACTAGCGGGGGCTGGAGATACGCAGTATTTT
CASSPELAGAGDTQYF
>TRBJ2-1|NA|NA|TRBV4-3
TGCGCCAGCAGCCAAGATCGAGACACCTACAATGAGCAGTTCTTC
CASSQDRDTYNEQFF
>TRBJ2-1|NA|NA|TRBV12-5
TGTGCTAGTGGTTGGCTACAGGGAGACGAGTTCTTC
CASGWLQGDEFF
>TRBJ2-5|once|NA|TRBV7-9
TGTGCCAGCAGCTTAGTCCGGGAGCAAGAGACCCAGTACTTC
CASSLVREQETQYF
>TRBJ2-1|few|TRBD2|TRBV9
TGTGCCAGCAGCGTCTGGACTAGTGCCGGCAATGAGCAGTTCTTC
CASSVWTSAGNEQFF
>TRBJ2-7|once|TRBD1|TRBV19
TGTGCCAGTAGGCCGACAGGGGTCTCCTACGAGCAGTACTTC
CASRPTGVSYEQYF
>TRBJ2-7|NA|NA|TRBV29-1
TGCAGCTTCCTCGGGGACACCTACGAGCAGTACTTC
CSFLGDTYEQYF
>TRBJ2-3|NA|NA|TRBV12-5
TGTGCTAGTGGTTTGCCAACTCCTTCCGGACTGAGAAGCACAGATACGCAGTATTTT
CASGLPTPSGLRSTDTQYF
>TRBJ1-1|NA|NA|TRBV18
TGTGCCAGCTCACAGGACTCGGCAGGGGACCAACTTGAAGCTTTCTTT
CASSQDSAGDQLEAFF
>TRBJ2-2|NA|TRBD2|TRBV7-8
TGTGCCAGCAGCGGCCGGAAGAGACTAGCGGGGGGGGAGAACACCGGGGAGCTGTTTTTT
CASSGRKRLAGGENTGELFF
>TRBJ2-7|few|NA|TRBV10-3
TGTGCCATCAGTGAGTCCGGGGTCGAGCAGTACTTC
CAISESGVEQYF
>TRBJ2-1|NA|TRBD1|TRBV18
TGTGCCAGCTCAACCCCCCGGGACAGGTACTACAATGAGCAGTTCTTC
CASSTPRDRYYNEQFF
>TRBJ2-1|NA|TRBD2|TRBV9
TGTGCCAGCAGCGTTGGTAGCGGGGGACCCTACAATGAGCAGTTCTTC
CASSVGSGGPYNEQFF
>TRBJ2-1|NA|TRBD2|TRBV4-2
TGTGCCAGCAGCCAAAGAGGACTAGCCACCTCCAGCTCCTACAATGAGCAGTTCTTC
CASSQRGLATSSSYNEQFF
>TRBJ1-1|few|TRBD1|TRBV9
TGTGCCAGCAGCGAGACAGGGTCTACTGAAGCTTTCTTT
CASSETGSTEAFF
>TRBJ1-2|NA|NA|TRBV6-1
TGTGCCAGCAGTGACAGGGTCTATGGCTACACCTTC
CASSDRVYGYTF
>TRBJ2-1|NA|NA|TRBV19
TGTGCCAGTAGTATTTGGGACAAGTACAATGAGCAGTTCTTC
CASSIWDKYNEQFF
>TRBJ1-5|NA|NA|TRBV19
TGTGCCAGTAGAACAGGGAATCAGCCCCAGCATTTT
CASRTGNQPQHF
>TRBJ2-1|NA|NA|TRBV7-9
TGTGCCAGCAGCTTAGGAGGGATCAATGAGCAGTTCTTC
CASSLGGINEQFF
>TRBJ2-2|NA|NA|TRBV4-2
TGTGCCAGCAGCCCTTCCGGGGAGCTGTTTTTT
CASSPSGELFF
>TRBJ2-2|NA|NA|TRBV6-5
TGTGCCAGCAGTTTAGGACTGATAAACACCGGGGAGCTGTTTTTT
CASSLGLINTGELFF
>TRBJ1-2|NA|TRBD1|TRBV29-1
TGCAGCGTTGAGTATTTAGGTTCGGCAGGGGGCGTCGGCTATGGCTACACCTTC
CSVEYLGSAGGVGYGYTF
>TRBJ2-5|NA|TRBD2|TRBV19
TGTGCCAGTAGTGGAACTAGCGGGGGGGCCCGGGAGACCCAGTACTTC
CASSGTSGGARETQYF
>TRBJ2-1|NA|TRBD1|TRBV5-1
TGCGCCAGCACGCCGGGACAGGGGTACAATGAGCAGTTCTTC
CASTPGQGYNEQFF
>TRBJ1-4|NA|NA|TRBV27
TGTGCCAGCAGTACAGGGATAGGTGAAAAACTGTTTTTT
CASSTGIGEKLFF
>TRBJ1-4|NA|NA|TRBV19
TGTGCCAGTAGTCTACAGGATATGAGGAAACTGTTTTTT
CASSLQDMRKLFF
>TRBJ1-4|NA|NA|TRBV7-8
TGTGCCAGCAGCTTAGCAAACTCCCAAAATGAAAAACTGTTTTTT
CASSLANSQNEKLFF
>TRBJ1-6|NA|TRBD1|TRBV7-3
TGTGCCAGCAGCGAACAGGGGGCAGGGTCACCCCTCCACTTT
CASSEQGAGSPLHF
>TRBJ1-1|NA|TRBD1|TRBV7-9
TGTGCCAGCAGGTCGGACAGGGAGACTGAAGCTTTCTTT
CASRSDRETEAFF
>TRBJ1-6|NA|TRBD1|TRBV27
TGTGCCAGCAGTTCTTTCCAGGGGGCGAGTAATTCACCCCTCCACTTT
CASSSFQGASNSPLHF
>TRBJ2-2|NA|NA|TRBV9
TGTGCCAGCAGCGCATTTTTAGCCGGGGAGCTGTTTTTT
CASSAFLAGELFF
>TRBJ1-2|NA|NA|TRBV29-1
TGCAGCGTTGAAGGGCCCAGGGGCTTGGGCTACACCTTC
CSVEGPRGLGYTF
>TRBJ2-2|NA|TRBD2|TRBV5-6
TGTGCCAGCAGCTGGTCGACTAGCGGGGGAAACACCGGGGAGCTGTTTTTT
CASSWSTSGGNTGELFF
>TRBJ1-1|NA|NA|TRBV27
TGTGCCAGCAGTTTATCTCCGGGGAGAACCTCTGAAGCTTTCTTT
CASSLSPGRTSEAFF
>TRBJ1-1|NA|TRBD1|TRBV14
TGTGCCAGCAGCCCTGGGACAGGTCCTGAAGCTTTCTTT
CASSPGTGPEAFF
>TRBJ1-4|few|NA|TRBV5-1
TGCGCCAGCAGCTTGGGAGGGTCTAATGAAAAACTGTTTTTT
CASSLGGSNEKLFF
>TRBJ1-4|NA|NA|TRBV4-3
TGCGCCAGCAGCCCCGGGGGGGTGGACGAAAAACTGTTTTTT
CASSPGGVDEKLFF
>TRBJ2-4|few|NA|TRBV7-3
TGTGCCAGCAGCTTAGGGACAAGGAAAGGAATTCAGTACTTC
CASSLGTRKGIQYF
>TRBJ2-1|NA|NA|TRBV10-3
TGTGCCATCAGTGGGGGGGACAGTCACAATGAGCAGTTCTTC
CAISGGDSHNEQFF
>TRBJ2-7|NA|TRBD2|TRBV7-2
TGTGCCAGCAGCTTCGGCCTAGCGGGCCCCGAGCAGTACTTC
CASSFGLAGPEQYF
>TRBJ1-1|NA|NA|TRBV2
TGTGCCAGCAGTGAGGGAGGGCCCACTGAAGCTTTCTTT
CASSEGGPTEAFF
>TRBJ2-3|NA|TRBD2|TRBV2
TGTGCCATCGCGGGAGCGGATCCCCCCCCAGATACGCAGTATTTT
CAIAGADPPPDTQYF
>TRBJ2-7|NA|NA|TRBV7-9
TGTGCCAGCAGGCAGGGGATGTACGAGCAGTACTTC
CASRQGMYEQYF
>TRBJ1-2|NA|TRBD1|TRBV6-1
TGTGCCAGCAGTGGTACAGGGGGGAACTATGGCTACACCTTC
CASSGTGGNYGYTF
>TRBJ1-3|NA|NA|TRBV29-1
TGCAGCGTTGAAGATACAAGGGCAGGGGTAGACGGAAACACCATATATTTT
CSVEDTRAGVDGNTIYF
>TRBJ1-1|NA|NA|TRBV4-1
TGCGCCAGCAGCCAAGATCCTCAGGGAAGCACTGAAGCTTTCTTT
CASSQDPQGSTEAFF
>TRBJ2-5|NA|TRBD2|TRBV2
TGTGCCAGCAGGCCTAGCGGGGGCCTGAACCAAGAGACCCAGTACTTC
CASRPSGGLNQETQYF
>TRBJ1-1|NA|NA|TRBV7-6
TGTGCCAGCAGCTTAGACGGGGTGAACACTGAAGCTTTCTTT
CASSLDGVNTEAFF
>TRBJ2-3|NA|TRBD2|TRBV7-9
TGTGCCAGCAGCTTAGAAAGCGGGGTAAGCACAGATACGCAGTATTTT
CASSLESGVSTDTQYF
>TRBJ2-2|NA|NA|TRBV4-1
TGCGCCAGCAGCCAACCGGCAGGAAACACCGGGGAGCTGTTTTTT
CASSQPAGNTGELFF
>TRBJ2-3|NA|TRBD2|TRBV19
TGTGCCAGTAGTCAACTAGCGGGGGGACCCACAGATACGCAGTATTTT
CASSQLAGGPTDTQYF
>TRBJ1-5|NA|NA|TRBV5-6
TGTGCCAGCAGCTTGGGGGGCAGGGGCAATCAGCCCCAGCATTTT
CASSLGGRGNQPQHF